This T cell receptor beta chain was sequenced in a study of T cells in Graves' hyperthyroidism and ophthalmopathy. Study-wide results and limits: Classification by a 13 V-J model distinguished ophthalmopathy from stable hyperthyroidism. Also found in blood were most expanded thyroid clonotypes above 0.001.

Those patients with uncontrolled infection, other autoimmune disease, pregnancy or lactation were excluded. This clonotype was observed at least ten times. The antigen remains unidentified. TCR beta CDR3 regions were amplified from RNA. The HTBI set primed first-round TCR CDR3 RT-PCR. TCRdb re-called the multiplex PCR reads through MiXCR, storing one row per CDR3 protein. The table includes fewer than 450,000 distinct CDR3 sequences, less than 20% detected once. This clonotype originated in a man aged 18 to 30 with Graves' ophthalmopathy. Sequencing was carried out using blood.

The CDR3 nucleotides are TGCAGTGCTAGAGATGAATACAGGGGAGGGCCGGGCTATGGCTACACCTTC. As protein: CSARDEYRGGPGYGYTF. This chain connects TRBV20-1 to TRBJ1-2; 7 bases match TRBD1. V was pared by 0 bases and J by 4 bases, with 14 bases of the junction left unmatched. Germline-derived CDR1 and CDR2 are DFQATT and SNEGSKA (reference sequence). CDR3 length equals 17 residues.